This note documents a single T cell receptor (beta chain) sequence. When replicate PCRs were run on sorted subsets, they used 150 to 250 ng DNA, some 29,000 T cell genomes. TCRdb keeps only in-frame clones here, not all; method: immunoSEQ multiplex PCR. Of 2 million to 2.5 million clones listed, approximately 95% were seen once; the top ten hold roughly 0.36%. V dropped 6 bases and J dropped 1 base, with 18 bases sitting between them. Germline V CDR1 and CDR2: KGHSH, LQKENI. This CDR3 spans 16 amino acids. This specimen belongs to a study of shared clonotypes between healthy human individuals. Study summary: A donor's plate count was three for CD4 naive and three for CD4 memory; CD8 naive had two and CD8 memory one.

Sequencing was done on a sample of naive CD4+ T cells from PBMCs. As to subset: CD45RA+ positively selected. This chain links TRBV18 with TRBJ2-5; D gene ambiguous. The clonotype was recovered from a man aged 18 to 29 in good health. Some clones in this sample may be carry-over from other donors' samples. The CDR3 DNA sequence: TGTGCCAGCTCTTACTTGGTATCTCCTGTCCAAGAGACCCAGTACTTC. Protein sequence: CASSYLVSPVQETQYF.